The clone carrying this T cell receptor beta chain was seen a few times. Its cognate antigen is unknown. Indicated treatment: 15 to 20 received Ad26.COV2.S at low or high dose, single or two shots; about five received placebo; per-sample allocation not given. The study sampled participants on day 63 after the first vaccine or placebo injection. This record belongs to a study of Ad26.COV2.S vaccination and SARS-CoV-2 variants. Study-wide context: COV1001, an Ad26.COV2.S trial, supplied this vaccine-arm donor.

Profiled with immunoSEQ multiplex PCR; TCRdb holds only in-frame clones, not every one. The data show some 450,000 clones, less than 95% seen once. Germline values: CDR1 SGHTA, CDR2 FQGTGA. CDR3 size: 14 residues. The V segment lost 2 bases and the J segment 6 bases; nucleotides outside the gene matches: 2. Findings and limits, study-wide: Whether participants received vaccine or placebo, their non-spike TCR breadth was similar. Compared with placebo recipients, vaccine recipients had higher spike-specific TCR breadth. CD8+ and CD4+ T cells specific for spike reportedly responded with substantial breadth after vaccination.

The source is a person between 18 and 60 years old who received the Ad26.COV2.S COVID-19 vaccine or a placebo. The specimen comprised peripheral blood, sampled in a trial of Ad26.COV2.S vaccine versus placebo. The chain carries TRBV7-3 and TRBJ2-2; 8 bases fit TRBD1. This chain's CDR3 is CASSLGTGPGELFF. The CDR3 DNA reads TGTGCCAGCAGCTTAGGGACAGGCCCCGGGGAGCTGTTTTTT. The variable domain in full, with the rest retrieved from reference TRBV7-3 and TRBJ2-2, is GAGVSQTPSNKVTEKGKYVELRCDPISGHTALYWYRQSLGQGPEFLIYFQGTGAADDSGLPNDRFFAVRPEGSVSTLKIQRTERGDSAVYLCASSLGTGPGELFFGEGSRLTVL.